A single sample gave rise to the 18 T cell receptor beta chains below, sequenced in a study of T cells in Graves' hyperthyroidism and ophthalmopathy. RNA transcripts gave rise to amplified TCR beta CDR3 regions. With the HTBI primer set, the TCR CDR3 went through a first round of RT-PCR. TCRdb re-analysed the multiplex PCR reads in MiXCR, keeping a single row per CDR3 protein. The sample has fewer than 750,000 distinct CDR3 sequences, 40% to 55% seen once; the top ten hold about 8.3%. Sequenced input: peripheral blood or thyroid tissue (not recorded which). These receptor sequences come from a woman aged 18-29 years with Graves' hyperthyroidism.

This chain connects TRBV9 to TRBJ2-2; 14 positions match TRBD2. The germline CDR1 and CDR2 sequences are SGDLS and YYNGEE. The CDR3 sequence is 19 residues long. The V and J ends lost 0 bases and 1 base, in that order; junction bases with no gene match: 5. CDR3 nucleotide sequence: TGTGCCAGCAGCGTAGACCCAGGGACTAGCGGGAGGAACACCGGGGAGCTGTTTTTT. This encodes CASSVDPGTSGRNTGELFF.

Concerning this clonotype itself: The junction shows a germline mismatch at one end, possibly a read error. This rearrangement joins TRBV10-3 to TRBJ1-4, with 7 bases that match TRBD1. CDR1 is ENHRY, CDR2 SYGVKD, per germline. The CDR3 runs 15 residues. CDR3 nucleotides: TGCGCCATCAGTGAGTCCGGGACAGAACATGAAAAACTGTTTTTT. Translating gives CAISESGTEHEKLFF.

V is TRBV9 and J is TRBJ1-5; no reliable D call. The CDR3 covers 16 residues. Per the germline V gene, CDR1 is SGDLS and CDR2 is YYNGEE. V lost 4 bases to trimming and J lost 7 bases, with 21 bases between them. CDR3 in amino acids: CASSLTSGRETQPQHF. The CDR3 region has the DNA TGTGCCAGCAGCCTTACTAGCGGGAGGGAGACCCAGCCCCAGCATTTT. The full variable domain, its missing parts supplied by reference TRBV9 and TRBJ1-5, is DSGVTQTPKHLITATGQRVTLRCSPRSGDLSVYWYQQSLDQGLQFLIQYYNGEERAKGNILERFSAQQFPDLHSELNLSSLELGDSALYFCASSLTSGRETQPQHFGDGTRLSIL.

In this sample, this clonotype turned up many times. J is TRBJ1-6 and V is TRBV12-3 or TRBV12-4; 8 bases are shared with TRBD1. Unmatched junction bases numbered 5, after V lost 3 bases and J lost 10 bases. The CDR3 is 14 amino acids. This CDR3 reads CASSFGDRRSPLHF. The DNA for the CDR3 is TGTGCCAGCAGTTTTGGGGACAGGCGGTCACCCCTCCACTTT.

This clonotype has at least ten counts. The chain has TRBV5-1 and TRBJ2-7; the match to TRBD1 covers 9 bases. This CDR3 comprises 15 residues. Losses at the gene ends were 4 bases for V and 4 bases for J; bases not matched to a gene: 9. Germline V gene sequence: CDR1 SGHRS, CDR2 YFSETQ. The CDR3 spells CASSPPGQGRYEQYF. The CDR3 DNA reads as TGCGCCAGCAGCCCACCGGGACAGGGAAGATACGAGCAGTACTTC. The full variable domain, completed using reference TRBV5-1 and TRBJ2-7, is KAGVTQTPRYLIKTRGQQVTLSCSPISGHRSVSWYQQTPGQGLQFLFEYFSETQRNKGNFPGRFSGRQFSNSRSEMNVSTLELGDSALYLCASSPPGQGRYEQYFGPGTRLTVT.

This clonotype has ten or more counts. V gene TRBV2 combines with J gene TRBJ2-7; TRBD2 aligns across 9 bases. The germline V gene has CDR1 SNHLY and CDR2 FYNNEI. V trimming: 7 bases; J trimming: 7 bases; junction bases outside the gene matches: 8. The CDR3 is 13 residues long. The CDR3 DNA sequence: TGTGCCAGCACGGGACTAGCCGTGGGTGAGCAGTACTTC. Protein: CASTGLAVGEQYF.

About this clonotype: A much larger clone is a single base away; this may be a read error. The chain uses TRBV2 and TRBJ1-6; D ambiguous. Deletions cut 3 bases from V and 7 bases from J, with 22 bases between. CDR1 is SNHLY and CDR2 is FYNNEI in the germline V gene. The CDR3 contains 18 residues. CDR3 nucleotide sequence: TGTGCCAGCAGTGATCATCATTTGTCTGGGAATATAAATTCACCCCTCCACTTT. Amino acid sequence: CASSDHHLSGNINSPLHF.

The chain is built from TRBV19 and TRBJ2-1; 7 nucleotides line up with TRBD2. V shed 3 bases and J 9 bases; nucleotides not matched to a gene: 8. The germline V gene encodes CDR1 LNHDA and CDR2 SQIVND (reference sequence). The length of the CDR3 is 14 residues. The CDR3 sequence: CASSIDREDIEQFF. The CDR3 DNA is TGTGCCAGTAGTATCGACCGGGAGGACATTGAGCAGTTCTTC. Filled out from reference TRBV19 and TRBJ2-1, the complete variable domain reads DGGITQSPKYLFRKEGQNVTLSCEQNLNHDAMYWYRQDPGQGLRLIYYSQIVNDFQKGDIAEGYSVSREKKESFPLTVTSAQKNPTAFYLCASSIDREDIEQFFGPGTRLTVL.

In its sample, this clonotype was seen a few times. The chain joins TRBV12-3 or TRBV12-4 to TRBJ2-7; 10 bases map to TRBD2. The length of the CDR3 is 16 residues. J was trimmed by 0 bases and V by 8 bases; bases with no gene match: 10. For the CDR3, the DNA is TGTGCCAGCTCACCCCGGACTAGCGGCATCTCCTACGAGCAGTACTTC. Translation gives CASSPRTSGISYEQYF.

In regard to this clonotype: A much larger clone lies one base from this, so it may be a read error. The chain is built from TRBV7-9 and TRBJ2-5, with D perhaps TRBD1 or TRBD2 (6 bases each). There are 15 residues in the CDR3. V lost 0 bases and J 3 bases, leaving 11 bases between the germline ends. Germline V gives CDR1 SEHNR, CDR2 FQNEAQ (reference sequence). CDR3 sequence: CASSLAGGVEETQYF. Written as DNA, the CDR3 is TGTGCCAGCAGCTTAGCGGGGGGCGTCGAAGAGACCCAGTACTTC.

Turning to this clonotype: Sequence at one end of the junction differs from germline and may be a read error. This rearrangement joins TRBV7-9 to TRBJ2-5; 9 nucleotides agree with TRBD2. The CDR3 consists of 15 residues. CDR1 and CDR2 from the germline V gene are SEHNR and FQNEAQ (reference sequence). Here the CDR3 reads CASSFHAGGQGTQYF. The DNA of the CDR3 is TGTGCCAGCAGCTTCCACGCGGGAGGGCAAGGGACCCAGTACTTC.

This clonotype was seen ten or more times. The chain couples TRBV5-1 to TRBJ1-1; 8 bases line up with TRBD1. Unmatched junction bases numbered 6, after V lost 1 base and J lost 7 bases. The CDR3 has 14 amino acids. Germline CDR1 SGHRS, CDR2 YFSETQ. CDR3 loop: CASSLSGGQGEAFF. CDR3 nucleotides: TGCGCCAGCAGCTTGTCAGGGGGCCAGGGTGAAGCTTTCTTT.

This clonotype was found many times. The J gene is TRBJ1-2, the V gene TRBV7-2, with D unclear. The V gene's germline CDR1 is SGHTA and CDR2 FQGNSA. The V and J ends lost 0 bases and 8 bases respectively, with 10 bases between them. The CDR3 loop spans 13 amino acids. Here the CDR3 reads CASSLARGNGYTF. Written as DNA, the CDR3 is TGTGCCAGCAGCTTAGCACGTGGAAACGGCTACACCTTC.

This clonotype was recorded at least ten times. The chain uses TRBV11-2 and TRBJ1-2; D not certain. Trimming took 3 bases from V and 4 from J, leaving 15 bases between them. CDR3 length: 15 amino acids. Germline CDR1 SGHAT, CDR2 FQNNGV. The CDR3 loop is CASSFSSRSAYGYTF. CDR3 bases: TGTGCCAGCAGCTTTTCGAGCAGATCAGCCTATGGCTACACCTTC.

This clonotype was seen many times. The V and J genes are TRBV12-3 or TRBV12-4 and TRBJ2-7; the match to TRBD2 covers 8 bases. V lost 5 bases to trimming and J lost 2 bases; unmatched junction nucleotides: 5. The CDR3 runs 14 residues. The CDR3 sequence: CASSERERPYEQYF. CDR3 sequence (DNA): TGTGCCAGCAGTGAGCGGGAGCGACCCTACGAGCAGTACTTC.

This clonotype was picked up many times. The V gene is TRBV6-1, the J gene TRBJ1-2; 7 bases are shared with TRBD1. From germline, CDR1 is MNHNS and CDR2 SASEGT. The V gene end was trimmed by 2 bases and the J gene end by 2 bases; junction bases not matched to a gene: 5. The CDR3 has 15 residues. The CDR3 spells CASSEPYRGNYGYTF. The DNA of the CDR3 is TGTGCCAGCAGTGAACCCTACAGGGGAAACTATGGCTACACCTTC.

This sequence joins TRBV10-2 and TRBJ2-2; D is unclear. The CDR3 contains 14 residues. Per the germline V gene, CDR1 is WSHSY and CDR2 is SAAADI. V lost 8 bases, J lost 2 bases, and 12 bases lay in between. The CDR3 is CASSNWVNTGELFF. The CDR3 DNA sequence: TGCGCCAGCTCTAACTGGGTCAACACCGGGGAGCTGTTTTTT.

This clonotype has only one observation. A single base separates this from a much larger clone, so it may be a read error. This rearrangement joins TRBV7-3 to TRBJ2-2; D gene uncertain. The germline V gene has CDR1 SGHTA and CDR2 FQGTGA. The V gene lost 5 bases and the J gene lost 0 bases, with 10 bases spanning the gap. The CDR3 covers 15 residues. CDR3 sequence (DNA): TGTGCCAGCAGCCACCAACGGCCGAACACCGGGGAGCTGTTTTTT. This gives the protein CASSHQRPNTGELFF.